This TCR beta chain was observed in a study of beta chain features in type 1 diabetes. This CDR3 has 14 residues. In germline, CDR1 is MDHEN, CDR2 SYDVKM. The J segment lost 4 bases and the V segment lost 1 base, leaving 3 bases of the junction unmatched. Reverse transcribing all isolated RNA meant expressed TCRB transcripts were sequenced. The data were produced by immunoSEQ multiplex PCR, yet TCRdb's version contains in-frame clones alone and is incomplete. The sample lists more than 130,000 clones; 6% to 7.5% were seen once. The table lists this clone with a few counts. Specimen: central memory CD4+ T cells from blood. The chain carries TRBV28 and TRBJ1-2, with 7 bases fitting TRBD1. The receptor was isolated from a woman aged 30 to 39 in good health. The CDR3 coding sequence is TGTGCCAGCAGTTTATCAGGGGGGAGCTATGGCTACACCTTC. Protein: CASSLSGGSYGYTF.